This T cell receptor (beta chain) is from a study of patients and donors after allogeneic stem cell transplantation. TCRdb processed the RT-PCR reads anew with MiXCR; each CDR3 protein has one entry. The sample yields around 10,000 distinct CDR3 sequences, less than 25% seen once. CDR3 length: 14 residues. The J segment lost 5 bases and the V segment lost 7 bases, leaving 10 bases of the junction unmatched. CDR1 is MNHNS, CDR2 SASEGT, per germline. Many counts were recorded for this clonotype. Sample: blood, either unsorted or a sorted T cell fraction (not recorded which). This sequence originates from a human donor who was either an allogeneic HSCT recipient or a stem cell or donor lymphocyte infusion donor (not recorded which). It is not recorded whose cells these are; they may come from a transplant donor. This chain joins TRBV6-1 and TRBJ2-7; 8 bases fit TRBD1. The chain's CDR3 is CASTPGTGGNEQYF. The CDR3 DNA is TGTGCCAGCACCCCTGGGACAGGCGGGAACGAGCAGTACTTC.